This TCR beta chain originates from a study of T cells in Graves' hyperthyroidism and ophthalmopathy. Broader study findings: Ophthalmopathy stood apart from stable hyperthyroidism in a 13 V-J model. Most clonotypes expanded in thyroid above 0.001 were likewise present in blood.

At least 3 on the Clinical Activity Score was recorded for ophthalmopathy patients, who also had NOSPECS grade at least 4 and duration under 3 months. This clonotype was seen ten or more times. Its antigen is unidentified. Researchers took RNA transcripts and amplified the TCR beta CDR3 regions from them. Using the HTBI primer set, a first-round RT-PCR was run on the TCR CDR3. TCRdb passed the multiplex PCR reads through MiXCR, listing each CDR3 protein once. The sample shows fewer than 650,000 distinct CDR3 sequences, about 14% of them seen only once. The germline CDR1 and CDR2 sequences are SQVTM and ANQGSEA. V was shortened by 4 bases and J by 1 base, with 7 bases between the two germline ends. The CDR3 length is 12 residues.

The specimen was blood. The rearrangement links TRBV29-1 to TRBJ2-5, with D maybe TRBD1 (5 bases). The TCR was taken from a woman aged 35 to 49 with Graves' ophthalmopathy. CDR3 residues: CSVADTQETQYF. Here the CDR3 DNA reads TGCAGCGTTGCGGACACCCAAGAGACCCAGTACTTC. Based on the CDR3 plus reference TRBV29-1 and TRBJ2-5, the full variable domain is SAVISQKPSRDICQRGTSLTIQCQVDSQVTMMFWYRQQPGQSLTLIATANQGSEATYESGFVIDKFPISRPNLTFSTLTVSNMSPEDSSIYLCSVADTQETQYFGPGTRLLVL.